This TCR beta chain was identified in a study of T cell responses to AZD1222 COVID-19 vaccine. In regard to this clone: The antigen is undetermined.

V was shortened by 5 bases and J by 8 bases, with 13 bases between the two germline ends. The CDR3 extends over 12 amino acids. Germline CDR1 reads SGHRS; CDR2 reads YFSETQ. This table comes from immunoSEQ multiplex PCR, and its TCRdb copy is limited to in-frame clones, with some not included. The sample shows some 120,000 clones, roughly nine tenths of them seen only once. Findings and limits, study-wide: Repertoires were obtained solely post-peak T cell response.

The TCR originated in an adult in good health. This material consisted of peripheral blood, taken on day 0 of AZD1222 vaccination. V and J are TRBV5-1 and TRBJ1-2; no definite D call. Here the CDR3 reads CASSPEDLGYTF. In DNA form, the CDR3 reads TGCGCCAGCAGTCCAGAGGATCTGGGCTACACCTTC.